Following are 14 T cell receptor beta chains from one sample sequenced in a study of T cell responses to AZD1222 COVID-19 vaccine (dated by TCRdb to the early 2020s). The library relied on the immunoSEQ multiplex PCR assay. TCRdb carries this immuneACCESS record with in-frame sequences only. Its versions omit some clonotypes, under half of them owing to an unresolved V gene in the studies checked, with the rest unexplained. The sample data list some 150,000 clones, and approximately 88% of these were observed just once. Together, the top ten hold 2% to 2.5% of the sample. Sample time point, as interpreted from the label and publication: baseline before first vaccination. The sample was peripheral blood, taken on day 0 of AZD1222 vaccination. The receptor source for this set is an adult in good health.

The gene calls are TRBV19 and TRBJ1-2, with 10 nucleotides matching TRBD1. The V segment lost 0 bases and the J segment 5 bases; nucleotides outside the gene matches: 0. The germline gives CDR1 LNHDA, CDR2 SQIVND (reference sequence). This CDR3 has 14 residues. DNA for the CDR3: TGTGCCAGTAGTATAGAGGACAGGGGGTATGGCTACACCTTC. Amino acids: CASSIEDRGYGYTF.

V is TRBV19 and J is TRBJ1-5; D possibly corresponds to TRBD1 (5 bases). V lost 3 bases and J 2 bases, leaving 5 bases between the germline ends. CDR3 length: 13 amino acids. Germline CDR1 reads LNHDA; CDR2 reads SQIVND (reference sequence). The CDR3 DNA is TGTGCCAGTAGTATGGGGGGCAATCAGCCCCAGCATTTT. Translated: CASSMGGNQPQHF.

The V and J genes are TRBV7-2 and TRBJ2-5; D ambiguous. CDR3 size: 11 residues. V lost 3 bases and J lost 5, with 4 bases in between. Per germline, CDR1 SGHTA and CDR2 FQGNSA. CDR3 loop: CASSFLETQYF. The CDR3 bases are TGTGCCAGCAGCTTCCTGGAGACCCAGTACTTC.

The rearrangement links TRBV18 to TRBJ2-5, with D maybe TRBD2 (6 bases). The germline gives CDR1 KGHSH, CDR2 LQKENI. The CDR3 covers 16 residues. Between the trimmed V and J ends, which lost 2 bases and 6 bases, there was a span of 19 bases. CDR3 sequence reads: CASSPSSVGRKKTQYF. The CDR3 region has the DNA TGTGCCAGCTCACCAAGTTCAGTAGGGAGGAAAAAGACCCAGTACTTC.

The V gene is TRBV7-9, the J gene TRBJ2-3; maybe TRBD1 (5 bases). The CDR3 runs to 16 residues. The germline gives CDR1 SEHNR, CDR2 FQNEAQ (reference sequence). V was clipped by 4 bases and J by 1 base, with 15 bases between them. The CDR3 coding sequence is TGTGCCAGCAGCTCCACAAGGGGTAAAGGCACAGATACGCAGTATTTT. Its translation is CASSSTRGKGTDTQYF.

The chain has TRBV28 and TRBJ2-1; no clear D. V lost 2 bases to trimming and J lost 0 bases, with 11 bases between them. This CDR3 is 16 amino acids long. Germline CDR1 is MDHEN and CDR2 is SYDVKM. CDR3 sequence reads: CASSLNPPSSYNEQFF. The CDR3, as DNA: TGTGCCAGCAGTTTAAACCCCCCTAGCTCCTACAATGAGCAGTTCTTC.

In its sample, this clone was seen once. The CDR3 DNA sequence: TGTGCCAGCAGTGCTGGACAGGGGAGTGGACAGCCCCAGCATTTT. Encoded protein: CASSAGQGSGQPQHF. The rearrangement links TRBV25-1 to TRBJ1-5, with 9 bases identical to TRBD1. The CDR3 is 15 amino acids. The V gene end was trimmed by 4 bases and the J gene end by 7 bases; junction bases not matched to a gene: 8. Germline V gene lookup returns CDR1 MGHDK and CDR2 SYGVNS.

J is TRBJ2-5 and V is TRBV5-4; 8 nucleotides line up with TRBD1. CDR3 size: 16 residues. CDR1 and CDR2 (germline): SGHNT, YYREEE (reference sequence). The J segment lost 0 bases and the V segment lost 3 bases, leaving 7 bases of the junction unmatched. The CDR3 is CASSSRQGLYQETQYF. The CDR3 nucleotides read TGTGCCAGCAGCTCCAGACAGGGGTTGTACCAAGAGACCCAGTACTTC.

This chain connects TRBV14 to TRBJ2-7, with D perhaps TRBD1 (6 bases). This CDR3 is 12 amino acids long. Germline V lookup: CDR1 SGHDN, CDR2 FVKESK. Trimming removed 5 bases at V and 4 bases at J, with 9 bases between. CDR3 region: CASSWTVYEQYF. CDR3 nucleotide sequence: TGTGCCAGCAGCTGGACAGTTTACGAGCAGTACTTC.

This clone was recorded only once. The chain links TRBV6-2 or TRBV6-3 to TRBJ1-2; D is perhaps TRBD1 (5 bases). V was clipped by 3 bases and J by 4 bases, with 12 bases between them. Germline loops: CDR1 MNHEY, CDR2 SVGEGT. CDR3 length: 14 amino acids. The CDR3 DNA reads TGTGCCAGCAGTTATTGGGGGATCGGCTATGGCTACACCTTC. It encodes CASSYWGIGYGYTF.

V and J are TRBV7-2 and TRBJ2-5; D unclear. V was trimmed by 1 base and J by 5 bases, leaving 8 bases between them. There are 13 residues in the CDR3. Germline V gives CDR1 SGHTA, CDR2 FQGNSA. CDR3 loop: CASSLGMKETQYF. The CDR3 coding sequence is TGTGCCAGCAGCTTAGGGATGAAGGAGACCCAGTACTTC. Supplemented by reference TRBV7-2 and TRBJ2-5, the full variable domain reads GAGVSQSPSNKVTEKGKDVELRCDPISGHTALYWYRQSLGQGLEFLIYFQGNSAPDKSGLPSDRFSAERTGGSVSTLTIQRTQQEDSAVYLCASSLGMKETQYFGPGTRLLVL.

This chain uses TRBV5-5 with TRBJ2-3, with no clear D. Germline V CDR1 and CDR2: SGHKS, YYEKEE (reference sequence). This CDR3 is 11 amino acids long. V was shortened by 6 bases and J by 6 bases, with 8 bases between the two germline ends. The CDR3 DNA sequence: TGTGCCAGCAATTTCGGCGATACGCAGTATTTT. This sequence encodes CASNFGDTQYF.

The chain couples TRBV11-2 to TRBJ2-1; D might be TRBD2 (5 bases). The CDR3 covers 14 residues. Looked up from germline, CDR1 is SGHAT and CDR2 is FQNNGV. The V end was cut by 0 bases, the J end by 4 bases, with 7 bases between. The CDR3 protein is CASSLDGDYNEQFF. The CDR3, as DNA: TGTGCCAGCAGCTTAGACGGGGATTACAATGAGCAGTTCTTC.

The chain combines TRBV19 with TRBJ2-7; no reliable D call. The CDR3 has 13 amino acids. V was shortened by 2 bases and J by 1 base, with 6 bases between the two germline ends. In germline, CDR1 is LNHDA, CDR2 SQIVND (reference sequence). In DNA form, the CDR3 reads TGTGCCAGTAGTATACAGGAGTCCTACGAGCAGTACTTC. This codes for CASSIQESYEQYF.